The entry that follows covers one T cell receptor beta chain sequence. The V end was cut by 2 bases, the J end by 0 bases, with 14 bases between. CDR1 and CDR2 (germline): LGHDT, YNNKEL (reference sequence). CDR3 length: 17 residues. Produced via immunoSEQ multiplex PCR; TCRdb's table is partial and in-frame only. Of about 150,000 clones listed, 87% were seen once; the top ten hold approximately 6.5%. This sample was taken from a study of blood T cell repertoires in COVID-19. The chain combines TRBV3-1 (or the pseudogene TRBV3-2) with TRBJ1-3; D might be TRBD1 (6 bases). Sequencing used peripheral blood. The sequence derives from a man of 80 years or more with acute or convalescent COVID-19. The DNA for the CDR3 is TGTGCCAGCAGCCAACTGACAGGTCGAAGCTCTGGAAACACCATATATTTT. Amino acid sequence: CASSQLTGRSSGNTIYF.